The T cell receptor (beta chain) described here comes from a study of human T cells and chemical hapten exposure. On the study more broadly: Researchers reported sensitizing a roughly 2 cm by roughly 2 cm upper inner arm skin site with 2% DPC. Small volume differences among pooled libraries mainly caused per-sample TCR yield variation.

Sample time point: patch test 2, 6 weeks after DPC sensitization. Treatment reported: therapeutic diphenylcyclopropenone sensitization with weekly scalp DPC. Library construction involved attaching unique molecular identifiers to individual cDNA molecules, which allowed quantitative, reproducible TCR counting. TCRdb analysed the RACE reads with MiXCR anew, one entry per CDR3 protein. The sample lists 330,000 or so distinct CDR3 sequences, roughly 6.3% occurring once. On this clonotype: Its cognate antigen is unknown.

Overall study findings and caveats: Against controls, expanded TCRs gave rise to significantly more large CDR3 similarity clusters.

This CDR3 spans 16 amino acids. J gave up 6 bases and V 5 bases, and 9 bases lay outside the gene matches. CDR1 SGHTA and CDR2 FQGNSA come from the germline V gene. The chain is built from TRBV7-2 and TRBJ1-6; TRBD1 agrees at 8 bases. The sample in question was whole blood, obtained in connection with sensitization to the hapten diphenylcyclopropenone (DPC). The origin of this receptor is a woman in her late teens or twenties with alopecia areata. Some clones in this sample may be carry-over from other donors' samples. The CDR3 DNA reads TGTGCCAGCAGCCTTGGACAGGGATTGTCTAATTCACCCCTCCACTTT. Its translation is CASSLGQGLSNSPLHF.